The clone carrying this T cell receptor (beta chain) was counted only a few times. A library of TCRbeta sequences, prepared with unique molecular identifiers, was generated. TCRdb re-derived calls from the PCR reads in MiXCR, one entry per CDR3 protein. The sample has about 600,000 distinct CDR3 sequences; roughly 13% are singletons. These data originate in a study of T-cell reconstitution after alpha-beta-depleted transplantation in children. Sequences were derived from PBMCs, mostly from graft donor cells, sampled 360 days after TCRalphabeta/CD19-depleted stem cell transplant. The source is a male patient between 5 and 17 years old who had a stem cell transplant for acute myeloid leukemia, so the T cells may come from the graft donor.

CDR3 nucleotides: TGTGCCAGCAGTTATGGTTCCCCTACTAGCGCGTACAATGAGCAGTTCTTC. Translating it yields CASSYGSPTSAYNEQFF. The chain joins TRBV6-2 or TRBV6-3 to TRBJ2-1, with 7 bases fitting TRBD2. The CDR3 is 17 amino acids. Germline lookup yields CDR1 MNHEY and CDR2 SVGEGT. With 3 bases clipped from V and 4 bases from J, the junction kept 12 bases outside the gene matches.